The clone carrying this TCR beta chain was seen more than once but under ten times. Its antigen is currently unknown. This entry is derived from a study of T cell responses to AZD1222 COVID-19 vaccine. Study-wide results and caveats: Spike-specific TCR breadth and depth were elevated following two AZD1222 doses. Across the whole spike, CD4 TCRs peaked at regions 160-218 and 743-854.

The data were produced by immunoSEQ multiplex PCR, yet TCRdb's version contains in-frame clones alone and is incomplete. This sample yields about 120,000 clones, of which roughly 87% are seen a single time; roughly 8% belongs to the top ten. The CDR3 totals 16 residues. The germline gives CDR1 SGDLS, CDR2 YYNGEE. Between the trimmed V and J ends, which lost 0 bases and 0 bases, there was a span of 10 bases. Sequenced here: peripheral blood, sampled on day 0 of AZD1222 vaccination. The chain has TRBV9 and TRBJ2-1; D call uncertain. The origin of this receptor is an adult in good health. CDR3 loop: CASSVGSRISYNEQFF. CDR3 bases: TGTGCCAGCAGCGTAGGAAGCCGGATCTCCTACAATGAGCAGTTCTTC.